The 30 T cell receptor beta chains below come from one sample, sequenced in a study of Ad26.COV2.S vaccination and SARS-CoV-2 variants. Treatment reported: roughly 18 received Ad26.COV2.S at low or high dose, single or two shots; about 5 received placebo; per-sample allocation not given. Samples came from day 63 after the first vaccine or placebo injection. The data were produced by immunoSEQ multiplex PCR, yet TCRdb's version contains in-frame clones alone and is incomplete. The data contain 500,000 or so clones, roughly 85% of them singletons. The source material was peripheral blood, sampled in a trial of Ad26.COV2.S vaccine versus placebo. Receptors were obtained from a person between 18 and 59 years old who received the Ad26.COV2.S COVID-19 vaccine or a placebo.

In this sample, this clone turned up once. This chain connects TRBV7-3 to TRBJ2-2; 8 bases are a match to TRBD2. This CDR3 contains 15 residues. The germline V gene has CDR1 SGHTA and CDR2 FQGTGA. The junction had 3 bases not matched to a gene; V was cut back by 5 bases and J by 1 base. The CDR3 DNA is TGTGCCAGCAGCCCGAGCGGGAGGAACACCGGGGAGCTGTTTTTT. Protein product: CASSPSGRNTGELFF. Together with reference TRBV7-3 and TRBJ2-2, the CDR3 gives the full variable domain: GAGVSQTPSNKVTEKGKYVELRCDPISGHTALYWYRQSLGQGPEFLIYFQGTGAADDSGLPNDRFFAVRPEGSVSTLKIQRTERGDSAVYLCASSPSGRNTGELFFGEGSRLTVL.

The J gene is TRBJ2-1, the V gene TRBV3-1 (or the pseudogene TRBV3-2); D unresolved. This CDR3 has 12 amino acids. Trimming left V 2 bases short and J 15 bases short, with 14 bases between. Germline V lookup: CDR1 LGHDT, CDR2 YNNKEL (reference sequence). CDR3 region: CASSQTSRLPFF. Written as DNA, the CDR3 is TGTGCCAGCAGCCAAACTTCGAGGTTACCGTTCTTC.

The chain carries TRBV25-1 and TRBJ1-5; D gene ambiguous. The CDR3 contains 13 residues. The V end was cut by 3 bases, the J end by 7 bases, with 10 bases between. CDR1 and CDR2 from the germline V gene are MGHDK and SYGVNS. CDR3 in amino acids: CASSDRGFQPQHF. CDR3 DNA: TGTGCCAGCAGTGATCGGGGATTCCAGCCCCAGCATTTT.

The chain links TRBV9 to TRBJ2-3; no reliable D call. The CDR3 contains 14 residues. In germline, CDR1 is SGDLS, CDR2 YYNGEE. V was cut by 2 bases and J by 2 bases, with 9 bases left in between. CDR3 protein: CASSVDLNTDTQYF. In DNA, the CDR3 is TGTGCCAGCAGCGTTGACCTAAACACAGATACGCAGTATTTT.

The chain links TRBV14 to TRBJ2-7; D is unclear. The ends were cut back, 2 bases at V and 0 bases at J, with 11 bases in the middle. Germline V gene sequence: CDR1 SGHDN, CDR2 FVKESK. The CDR3 spans 15 residues. The DNA for the CDR3 is TGTGCCAGCAGCCAAAATCTGGGAAGCTCCTACGAGCAGTACTTC. Encoded protein: CASSQNLGSSYEQYF.

The chain recombines TRBV11-2 with TRBJ2-7; 10 bases match TRBD1. CDR3 size: 15 residues. CDR1 is SGHAT, CDR2 FQNNGV, per germline. V lost 4 bases and J lost 5; bases outside the gene matches: 8. As DNA, the CDR3 is TGTGCCAGCAGCTCGGCCGGGACAGGGGTCGACGAGCAGTACTTC. Its protein product is CASSSAGTGVDEQYF.

The chain recombines TRBV4-2 with TRBJ1-6; D call uncertain. CDR3 length: 17 residues. Trimming stripped 0 bases from V and 6 bases from J, with 15 bases between. Looked up from germline, CDR1 is LGHNA and CDR2 is YNFKEQ. CDR3 nucleotide sequence: TGTGCCAGCAGCCAAGAAGGTCGCGGAGCCTTTAATTCACCCCTCCACTTT. Translating it yields CASSQEGRGAFNSPLHF.

V is TRBV11-2 and J is TRBJ2-7; D perhaps matches TRBD1 (6 bases). CDR1 SGHAT and CDR2 FQNNGV come from the germline V gene. The V gene lost 3 bases and the J gene lost 2 bases, with 17 bases spanning the gap. The CDR3 extends over 16 amino acids. The CDR3 coding sequence is TGTGCCAGCAGCTTTGGGGAGCCAGGGGTAACCTACGAGCAGTACTTC. It is translated as CASSFGEPGVTYEQYF.

As regards this clone: The sample carries other DNA sequences with the same CDR3. The CDR3 DNA sequence: TGCGCCAGCAGCTTGGGTAGCACCGGGGAGCTGTTTTTT. Residues: CASSLGSTGELFF. This chain connects TRBV5-1 to TRBJ2-2, with D unresolved. V was trimmed by 0 bases and J by 4 bases, leaving 4 bases between them. Per germline, CDR1 SGHRS and CDR2 YFSETQ. The CDR3 runs to 13 residues.

The V and J genes are TRBV24-1 and TRBJ2-1, with 11 bases lining up with TRBD2. Germline V gene data show CDR1 as KGHDR and CDR2 as SFDVKD. The CDR3 runs to 16 residues. J was trimmed by 7 bases and V by 3 bases; bases with no gene match: 7. The CDR3 coding sequence is TGTGCCACCAGTGATAAGGTAGCGGGAGGGTTTAATGAGCAGTTCTTC. Protein sequence: CATSDKVAGGFNEQFF.

The V call is TRBV19, the J call TRBJ2-4, with no clear D. The V and J ends lost 5 bases and 1 base respectively, with 9 bases between them. The CDR3 has 14 residues. The germline V gene encodes CDR1 LNHDA and CDR2 SQIVND (reference sequence). CDR3 nucleotides: TGTGCCAGTAGTCCTCAAAGCGCCAAAAACATTCAGTACTTC. Its translation: CASSPQSAKNIQYF.

Turning to this clone: At the DNA level, this CDR3 is encoded by other sequences in the same sample as well. V gene TRBV28 combines with J gene TRBJ1-5; D may be TRBD1 (5 bases). The CDR3 is made up of 14 amino acids. Germline V gene lookup returns CDR1 MDHEN and CDR2 SYDVKM. The V gene lost 1 base and the J gene lost 2 bases, with 6 bases spanning the gap. The CDR3 nucleotides read TGTGCCAGCAGTTTATTGGGGGGCAATCAGCCCCAGCATTTT. This gives the protein CASSLLGGNQPQHF.

The V call is TRBV6-6, the J call TRBJ2-7; 10 bases match TRBD1. The CDR3 extends over 14 amino acids. The germline gives CDR1 MNHNY, CDR2 SVGAGI (reference sequence). With V trimmed by 6 bases and J by 6 bases, 8 bases remained unmatched. The CDR3 DNA sequence: TGTGCCAGCAGAGTTGGGACAGGGGCGGGCGAGCAGTACTTC. Protein: CASRVGTGAGEQYF.

This clone showed up just a few times. V usage is TRBV6-1 and J usage is TRBJ1-1; unclear D gene. In germline, CDR1 is MNHNS, CDR2 SASEGT. The CDR3 spans 11 residues. Between the trimmed V and J ends, which lost 3 bases and 5 bases, there was a span of 4 bases. CDR3: CASSDVTEAFF. CDR3 nucleotide sequence: TGTGCCAGCAGTGATGTGACTGAAGCTTTCTTT.

The rearrangement links TRBV4-2 to TRBJ2-3, with no clear D. This CDR3 comprises 13 residues. Germline CDR1 is LGHNA and CDR2 is YNFKEQ. Trimming shortened V by 0 bases and J by 5 bases, and 6 bases separated the two germline ends. The CDR3 region has the DNA TGTGCCAGCAGCCAAGATCCAGGAGATACGCAGTATTTT. This codes for CASSQDPGDTQYF.

This chain joins TRBV7-9 and TRBJ2-7, with TRBD2 matching over 14 bases. The CDR3 totals 15 residues. CDR1 and CDR2 (germline): SEHNR, FQNEAQ (reference sequence). The junction had 7 bases not matched to a gene; V was cut back by 5 bases and J by 7 bases. This CDR3 is CASSLAGTSGREQYF. The DNA of the CDR3 is TGTGCCAGCAGCCTCGCCGGGACTAGCGGGAGAGAGCAGTACTTC.

The chain recombines TRBV6-5 with TRBJ2-7, with D perhaps TRBD2 (6 bases). The CDR3 is 13 amino acids. V was cut by 7 bases and J by 6 bases, with 16 bases left in between. Per germline, CDR1 MNHEY and CDR2 SVGAGI. The CDR3 loop reads CASTTYRAGEQYF. CDR3 sequence (DNA): TGTGCCAGCACCACCTACCGAGCGGGCGAGCAGTACTTC.

V and J are TRBV3-1 (or the pseudogene TRBV3-2) and TRBJ2-3; possibly TRBD2 for D (6 bases). The CDR3 spans 13 residues. In germline, CDR1 is LGHDT, CDR2 YNNKEL (reference sequence). Trimming removed 4 bases from V and 4 bases from J, with 9 bases in between. The CDR3 DNA reads TGTGCCAGCAGCCTCGGGAGCCCAGATACGCAGTATTTT. It codes for CASSLGSPDTQYF.

The genes are TRBV6-2 or TRBV6-3 and TRBJ2-7, with D possibly matching TRBD2 (6 bases). In germline, CDR1 is MNHEY, CDR2 SVGEGT. The CDR3 consists of 14 residues. Trimming took 5 bases from V and 2 from J, leaving 13 bases between them. The CDR3 region is CASSPSGGTYEQYF. As DNA, the CDR3 is TGTGCCAGCAGTCCGTCCGGGGGAACCTACGAGCAGTACTTC.

This sequence joins TRBV21-1 and TRBJ1-1. TRBV21-1 is shown as a pseudogene. CDR3 length equals 10 residues. The CDR3 DNA sequence: TGTGCCAGCAGCTGGGACGAAGCTTTCTTT. This codes for CASSWDEAFF.

The sample holds one count of this clone. The CDR3 coding sequence is TGTGCCAGTAGTGGCTACGGGGAGACCCAGTACTTC. Its protein product is CASSGYGETQYF. This chain joins TRBV19 and TRBJ2-5, with unresolved D. The CDR3 totals 12 residues. The V end lost 5 bases, the J end lost 5 bases, and 9 bases lay between the germline ends. The germline CDR1 and CDR2 sequences are LNHDA and SQIVND (reference sequence).

The chain couples TRBV20-1 to TRBJ2-7; 8 nucleotides line up with TRBD1. The CDR3 totals 11 residues. Unmatched junction bases numbered 3, after V lost 6 bases and J lost 5 bases. The V gene's germline CDR1 is DFQATT and CDR2 SNEGSKA (reference sequence). CDR3 nucleotides: TGCAGTGCCCAGACAGGGGACGAGCAGTACTTC. Protein: CSAQTGDEQYF.

As for this clone: The junction and the germline gene differ at one end; a read error may be behind it. The chain combines TRBV4-2 with TRBJ2-1, with no clear D. Germline values: CDR1 LGHNA, CDR2 YNFKEQ. The CDR3 contains 15 residues. CDR3 DNA sequence: TGTGCCAGCAGCAAAGAAGGGTCCGAGTACAATGAGCAGTTCTTC. Translating gives CASSKEGSEYNEQFF.

This clone was recorded once. The rearrangement links TRBV9 to TRBJ1-6; 7 positions agree with TRBD1. The V and J ends lost 0 bases and 10 bases, in that order; junction bases with no gene match: 4. The CDR3 is 14 amino acids. Germline loops: CDR1 SGDLS, CDR2 YYNGEE. The CDR3 nucleotides read TGTGCCAGCAGCGTAGAAACAGGGGCATCACCCCTCCACTTT. It translates to CASSVETGASPLHF.

The genes are TRBV28 and TRBJ1-3; unclear D gene. Trimming took 8 bases from V and 1 from J, leaving 12 bases between them. Germline lookup yields CDR1 MDHEN and CDR2 SYDVKM. This CDR3 contains 14 residues. Written as DNA, the CDR3 is TGTGCCAGCCAAGATATACAATCTGGAAACACCATATATTTT. This encodes CASQDIQSGNTIYF.

V usage is TRBV6-2 or TRBV6-3 and J usage is TRBJ1-2; D might be TRBD1 (6 bases). Germline CDR1 MNHEY, CDR2 SVGEGT. CDR3 size: 16 residues. The V and J ends lost 5 bases and 0 bases respectively, with 16 bases between them. The DNA for the CDR3 is TGTGCCAGCAGTCGACAGACAGGACTTACTAACTATGGCTACACCTTC. As protein: CASSRQTGLTNYGYTF.

CDR3 sequence reads: CASRYGWTSGSFVGTGELFF. CDR3 DNA sequence: TGTGCCAGCAGATACGGTTGGACTAGCGGGAGTTTTGTGGGCACCGGGGAGCTGTTTTTT. This chain joins TRBV7-8 and TRBJ2-2, with 13 bases fitting TRBD2. J lost 4 bases, V lost 6 bases, and 17 bases had no gene match. Looked up from germline, CDR1 is SGHVS and CDR2 is FQNEAQ. CDR3 size: 20 residues.

The CDR3 reads CASSYSNRRLNQPQHF. The CDR3 DNA follows: TGTGCCAGCAGTTACTCTAACCGACGGCTCAATCAGCCCCAGCATTTT. The gene calls are TRBV6-6 and TRBJ1-5; the D is unclear. This CDR3 has 16 amino acids. V lost 0 bases and J lost 3, with 12 bases in between. Per germline, CDR1 MNHNY and CDR2 SVGAGI (reference sequence).

This sequence joins TRBV30 and TRBJ1-5, with a weak D call TRBD1 (6 bases). Germline CDR1 GTSNPN, CDR2 SVGIG (reference sequence). This CDR3 spans 15 amino acids. V lost 2 bases, J lost 1 base, and 12 bases lay in between. The CDR3 DNA reads TGTGCCTGGAGTAAAGGGGGAAGAAGCAATCAGCCCCAGCATTTT. Protein sequence: CAWSKGGRSNQPQHF. Combining the CDR3 with reference TRBV30 and TRBJ1-5 gives the whole variable domain SQTIHQWPATLVQPVGSPLSLECTVEGTSNPNLYWYRQAAGRGLQLLFYSVGIGQISSEVPQNLSASRPQDRQFILSSKKLLLSDSGFYLCAWSKGGRSNQPQHFGDGTRLSIL.

The count of this clone is one. The rearrangement uses TRBV5-1 and TRBJ2-2; TRBD1 matches 9 bases. In germline, CDR1 is SGHRS, CDR2 YFSETQ. The CDR3 spans 16 residues. The trim removed 0 bases at V and 6 bases at J, leaving 6 bases unmatched. The chain's CDR3 is CASSLATGGGSGELFF. For the CDR3, the DNA is TGCGCCAGCAGCTTGGCAACAGGGGGCGGGTCCGGGGAGCTGTTTTTT. Full variable domain (missing parts from reference TRBV5-1 and TRBJ2-2): KAGVTQTPRYLIKTRGQQVTLSCSPISGHRSVSWYQQTPGQGLQFLFEYFSETQRNKGNFPGRFSGRQFSNSRSEMNVSTLELGDSALYLCASSLATGGGSGELFFGEGSRLTVL.